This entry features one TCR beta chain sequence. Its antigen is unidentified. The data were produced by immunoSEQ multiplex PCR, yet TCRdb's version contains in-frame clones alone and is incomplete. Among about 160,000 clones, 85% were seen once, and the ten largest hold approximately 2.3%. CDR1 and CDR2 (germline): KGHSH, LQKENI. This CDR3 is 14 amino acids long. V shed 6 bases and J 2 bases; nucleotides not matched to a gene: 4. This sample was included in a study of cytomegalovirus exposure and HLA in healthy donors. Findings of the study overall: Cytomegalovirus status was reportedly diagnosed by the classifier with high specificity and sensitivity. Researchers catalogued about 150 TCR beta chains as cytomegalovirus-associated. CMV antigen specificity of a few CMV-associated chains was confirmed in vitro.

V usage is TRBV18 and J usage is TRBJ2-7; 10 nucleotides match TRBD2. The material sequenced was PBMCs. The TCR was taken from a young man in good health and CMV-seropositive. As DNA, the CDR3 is TGTGCCAGCTCCCCTAGCGGGGGCCCCTACGAGCAGTACTTC. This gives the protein CASSPSGGPYEQYF.